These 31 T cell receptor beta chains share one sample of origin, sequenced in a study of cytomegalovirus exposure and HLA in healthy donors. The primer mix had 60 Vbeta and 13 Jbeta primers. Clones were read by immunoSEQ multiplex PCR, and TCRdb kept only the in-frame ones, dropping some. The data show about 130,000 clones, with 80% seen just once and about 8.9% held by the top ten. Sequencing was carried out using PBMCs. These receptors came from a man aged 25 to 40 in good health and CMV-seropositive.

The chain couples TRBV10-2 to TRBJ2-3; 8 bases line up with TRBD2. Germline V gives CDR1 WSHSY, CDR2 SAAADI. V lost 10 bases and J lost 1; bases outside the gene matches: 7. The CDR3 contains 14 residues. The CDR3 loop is CATESGSGTDTQYF. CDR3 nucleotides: TGCGCCACCGAGAGCGGGAGTGGCACAGATACGCAGTATTTT.

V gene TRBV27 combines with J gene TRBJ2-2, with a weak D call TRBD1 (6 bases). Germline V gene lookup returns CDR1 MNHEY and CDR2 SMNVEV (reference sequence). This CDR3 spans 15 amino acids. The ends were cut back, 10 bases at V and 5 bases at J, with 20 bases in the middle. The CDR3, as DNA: TGTGCCACCAAGCGGACAGTTAGTCCGACCGGGGAGCTGTTTTTT. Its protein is CATKRTVSPTGELFF.

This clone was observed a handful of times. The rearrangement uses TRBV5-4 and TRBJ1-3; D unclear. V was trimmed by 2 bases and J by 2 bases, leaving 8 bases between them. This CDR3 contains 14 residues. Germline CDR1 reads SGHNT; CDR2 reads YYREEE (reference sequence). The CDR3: CASSFAGAGNTIYF. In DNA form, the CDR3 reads TGTGCCAGCAGCTTTGCAGGTGCTGGAAACACCATATATTTT.

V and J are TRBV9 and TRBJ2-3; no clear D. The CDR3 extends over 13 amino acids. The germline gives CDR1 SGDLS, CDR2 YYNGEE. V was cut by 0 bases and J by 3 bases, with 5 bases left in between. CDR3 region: CASSVGETDTQYF. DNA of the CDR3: TGTGCCAGCAGCGTAGGCGAAACAGATACGCAGTATTTT.

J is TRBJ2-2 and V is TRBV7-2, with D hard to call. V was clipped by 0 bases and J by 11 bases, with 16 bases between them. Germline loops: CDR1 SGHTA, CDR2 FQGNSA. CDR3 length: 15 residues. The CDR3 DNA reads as TGTGCCAGCAGCTTAGCGCTTACTCTCAACGTCGAGCTGTTTTTT. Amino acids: CASSLALTLNVELFF.

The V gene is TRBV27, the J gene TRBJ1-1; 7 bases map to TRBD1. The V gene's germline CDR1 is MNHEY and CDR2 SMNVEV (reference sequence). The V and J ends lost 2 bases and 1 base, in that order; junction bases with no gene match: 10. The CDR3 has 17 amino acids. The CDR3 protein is CASSLRTPRDRNTEAFF. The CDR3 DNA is TGTGCCAGCAGTTTAAGGACTCCACGGGACAGGAACACTGAAGCTTTCTTT.

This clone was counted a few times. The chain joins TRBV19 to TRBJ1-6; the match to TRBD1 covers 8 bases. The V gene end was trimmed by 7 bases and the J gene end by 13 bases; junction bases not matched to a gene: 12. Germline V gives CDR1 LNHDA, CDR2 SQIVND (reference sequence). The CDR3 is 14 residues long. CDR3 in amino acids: CASNFGQGDSPLHF. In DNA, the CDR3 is TGTGCCAGTAATTTTGGACAGGGCGACTCTCCCCTCCACTTT.

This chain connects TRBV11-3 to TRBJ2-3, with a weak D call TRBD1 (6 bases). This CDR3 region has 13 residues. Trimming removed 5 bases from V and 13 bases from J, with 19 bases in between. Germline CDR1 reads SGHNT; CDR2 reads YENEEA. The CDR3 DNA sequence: TGTGCCAGCAGCCCCGGAGGTCGGGACACCGAGTATTTT. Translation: CASSPGGRDTEYF.

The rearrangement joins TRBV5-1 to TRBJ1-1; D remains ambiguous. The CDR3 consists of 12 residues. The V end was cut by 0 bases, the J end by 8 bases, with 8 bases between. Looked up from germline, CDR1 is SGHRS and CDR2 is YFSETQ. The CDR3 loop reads CASSLVGSEAFF. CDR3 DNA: TGCGCCAGCAGCTTGGTGGGCAGCGAAGCTTTCTTT. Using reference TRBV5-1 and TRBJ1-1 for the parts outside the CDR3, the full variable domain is KAGVTQTPRYLIKTRGQQVTLSCSPISGHRSVSWYQQTPGQGLQFLFEYFSETQRNKGNFPGRFSGRQFSNSRSEMNVSTLELGDSALYLCASSLVGSEAFFGQGTRLTVV.

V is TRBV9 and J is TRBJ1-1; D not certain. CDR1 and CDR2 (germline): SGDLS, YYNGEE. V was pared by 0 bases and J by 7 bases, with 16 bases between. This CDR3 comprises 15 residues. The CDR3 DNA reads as TGTGCCAGCAGCGTAGCTCTTACGGGTGAGAGTGAAGCTTTCTTT. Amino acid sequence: CASSVALTGESEAFF.

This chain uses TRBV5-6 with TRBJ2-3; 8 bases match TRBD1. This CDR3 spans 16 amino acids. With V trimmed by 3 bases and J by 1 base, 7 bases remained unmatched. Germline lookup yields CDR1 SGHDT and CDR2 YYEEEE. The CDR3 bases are TGTGCCAGCAGCTCGCCAGGGGGCTCGGGCACAGATACGCAGTATTTT. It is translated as CASSSPGGSGTDTQYF.

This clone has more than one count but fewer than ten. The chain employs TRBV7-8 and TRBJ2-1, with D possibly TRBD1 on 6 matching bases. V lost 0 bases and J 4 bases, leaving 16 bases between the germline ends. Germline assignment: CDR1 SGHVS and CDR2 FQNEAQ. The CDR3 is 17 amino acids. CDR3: CASSLARTKTGYNEQFF. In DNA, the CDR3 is TGTGCCAGCAGCTTAGCGCGGACCAAGACAGGATACAATGAGCAGTTCTTC.

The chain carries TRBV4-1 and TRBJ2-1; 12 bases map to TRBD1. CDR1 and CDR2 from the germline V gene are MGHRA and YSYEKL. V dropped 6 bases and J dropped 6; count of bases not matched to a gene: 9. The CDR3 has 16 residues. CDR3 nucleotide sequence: TGCGCCAGCAGACGGACACCGGGACAGGGGGCCAATGAGCAGTTCTTC. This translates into CASRRTPGQGANEQFF.

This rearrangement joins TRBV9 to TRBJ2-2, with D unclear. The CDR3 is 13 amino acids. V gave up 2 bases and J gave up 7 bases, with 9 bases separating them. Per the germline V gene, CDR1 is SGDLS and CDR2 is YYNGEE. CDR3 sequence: CASSVVANGELFF. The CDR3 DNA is TGTGCCAGCAGCGTCGTCGCTAACGGGGAGCTGTTTTTT.

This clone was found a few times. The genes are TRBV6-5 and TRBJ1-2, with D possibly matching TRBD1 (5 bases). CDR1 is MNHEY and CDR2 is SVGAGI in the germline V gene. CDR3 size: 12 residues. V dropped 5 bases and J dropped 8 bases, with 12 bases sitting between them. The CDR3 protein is CASSEAWGGYTF. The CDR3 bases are TGTGCCAGCAGTGAAGCGTGGGGCGGCTACACCTTC.

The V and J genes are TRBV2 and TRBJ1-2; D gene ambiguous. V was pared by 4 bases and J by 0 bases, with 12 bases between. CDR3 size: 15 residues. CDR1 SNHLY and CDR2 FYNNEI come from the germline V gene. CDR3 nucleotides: TGTGCCAGCAGTGTCCATGGTACTACTAACTATGGCTACACCTTC. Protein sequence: CASSVHGTTNYGYTF.

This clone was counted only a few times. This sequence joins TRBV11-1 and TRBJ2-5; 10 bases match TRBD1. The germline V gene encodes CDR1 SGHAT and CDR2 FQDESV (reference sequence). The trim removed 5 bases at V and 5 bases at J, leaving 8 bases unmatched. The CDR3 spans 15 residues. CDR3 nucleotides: TGTGCCAGCAGCCAACGTGGGACAGGGGTGGAGACCCAGTACTTC. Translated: CASSQRGTGVETQYF.

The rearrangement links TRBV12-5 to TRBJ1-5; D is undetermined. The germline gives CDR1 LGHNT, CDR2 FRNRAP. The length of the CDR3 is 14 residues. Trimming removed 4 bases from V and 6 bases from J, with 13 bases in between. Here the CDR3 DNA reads TGTGCTAGTGGTTCCATCTGGCCGGGTCAGCCCCAGCATTTT. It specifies CASGSIWPGQPQHF. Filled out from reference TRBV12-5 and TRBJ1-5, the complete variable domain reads DARVTQTPRHKVTEMGQEVTMRCQPILGHNTVFWYRQTMMQGLELLAYFRNRAPLDDSGMPKDRFSAEMPDATLATLKIQPSEPRDSAVYFCASGSIWPGQPQHFGDGTRLSIL.

CDR3 protein: CATMGQGQETQYF. For the CDR3, the DNA is TGTGCCACCATGGGACAGGGTCAAGAGACCCAGTACTTC. V usage is TRBV27 and J usage is TRBJ2-5, with TRBD1 identical over 9 bases. J gave up 2 bases and V 10 bases, and 5 bases lay outside the gene matches. Germline V gene sequence: CDR1 MNHEY, CDR2 SMNVEV (reference sequence). This CDR3 is built from 13 residues.

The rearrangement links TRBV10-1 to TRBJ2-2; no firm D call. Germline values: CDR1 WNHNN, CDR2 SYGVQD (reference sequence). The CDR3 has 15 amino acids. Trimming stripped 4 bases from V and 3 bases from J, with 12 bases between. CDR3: CASSGSSEYTGELFF. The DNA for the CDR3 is TGCGCCAGCAGTGGATCCTCGGAGTACACCGGGGAGCTGTTTTTT.

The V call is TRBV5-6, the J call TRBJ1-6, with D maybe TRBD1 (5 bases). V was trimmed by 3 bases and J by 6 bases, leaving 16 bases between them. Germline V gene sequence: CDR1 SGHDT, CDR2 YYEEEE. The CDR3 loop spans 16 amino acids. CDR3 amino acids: CASSSSHTGFNSPLHF. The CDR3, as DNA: TGTGCCAGCAGCTCTTCCCATACAGGATTTAATTCACCCCTCCACTTT.

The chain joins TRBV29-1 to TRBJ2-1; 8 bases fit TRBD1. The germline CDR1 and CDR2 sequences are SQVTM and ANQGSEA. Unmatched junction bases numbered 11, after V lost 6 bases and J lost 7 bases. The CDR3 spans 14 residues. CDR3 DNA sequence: TGCAGCGTGAAAGTACAGGGGGTTAGGAATGAGCAGTTCTTC. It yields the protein CSVKVQGVRNEQFF.

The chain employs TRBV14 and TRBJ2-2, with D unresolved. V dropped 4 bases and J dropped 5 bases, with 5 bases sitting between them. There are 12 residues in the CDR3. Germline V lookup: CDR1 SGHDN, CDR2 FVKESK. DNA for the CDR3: TGTGCCAGCAGCCCCTATACCGGGGAGCTGTTTTTT. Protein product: CASSPYTGELFF.

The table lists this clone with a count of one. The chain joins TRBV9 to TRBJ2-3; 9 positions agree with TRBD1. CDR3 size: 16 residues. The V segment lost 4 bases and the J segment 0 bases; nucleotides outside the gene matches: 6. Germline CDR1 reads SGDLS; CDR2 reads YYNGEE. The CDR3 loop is CASSSGTGKSTDTQYF. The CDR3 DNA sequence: TGTGCCAGCAGCTCCGGGACAGGGAAGAGCACAGATACGCAGTATTTT.

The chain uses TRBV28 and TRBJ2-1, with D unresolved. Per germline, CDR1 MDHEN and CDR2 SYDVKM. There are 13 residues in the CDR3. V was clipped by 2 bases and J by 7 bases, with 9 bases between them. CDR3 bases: TGTGCCAGCAGTTTAGGGCATAGGAATGAGCAGTTCTTC. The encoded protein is CASSLGHRNEQFF. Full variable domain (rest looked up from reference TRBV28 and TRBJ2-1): DVKVTQSSRYLVKRTGEKVFLECVQDMDHENMFWYRQDPGLGLRLIYFSYDVKMKEKGDIPEGYSVSREKKERFSLILESASTNQTSMYLCASSLGHRNEQFFGPGTRLTVL.

The CDR3 coding sequence is TGCAGCGTTGTACTGTTGGGGCCGAACACCGGGGAGCTGTTTTTT. It is translated as CSVVLLGPNTGELFF. This chain uses TRBV29-1 with TRBJ2-2, with a tentative D call TRBD1 (5 bases). Trimming took 4 bases from V and 0 from J, leaving 12 bases between them. The CDR3 has 15 residues. Germline V lookup: CDR1 SQVTM, CDR2 ANQGSEA.

This CDR3 is CASSESSGTGPPNEQFF. CDR3 nucleotide sequence: TGCGCCAGCAGTGAGTCGAGTGGGACAGGGCCCCCCAATGAGCAGTTCTTC. The chain uses TRBV10-1 and TRBJ2-1, with 9 positions matching TRBD1. The germline CDR1 and CDR2 sequences are WNHNN and SYGVQD (reference sequence). V shed 0 bases and J 6 bases; nucleotides not matched to a gene: 9. The CDR3 extends over 17 amino acids.

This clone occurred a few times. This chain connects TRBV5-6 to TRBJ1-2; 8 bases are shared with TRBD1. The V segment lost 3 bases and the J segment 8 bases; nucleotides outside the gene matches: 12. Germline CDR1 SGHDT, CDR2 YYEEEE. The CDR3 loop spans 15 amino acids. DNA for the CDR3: TGTGCCAGCAGCTGGACAGGGTGGCGTCGTGGGGGCTACACCTTC. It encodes CASSWTGWRRGGYTF.

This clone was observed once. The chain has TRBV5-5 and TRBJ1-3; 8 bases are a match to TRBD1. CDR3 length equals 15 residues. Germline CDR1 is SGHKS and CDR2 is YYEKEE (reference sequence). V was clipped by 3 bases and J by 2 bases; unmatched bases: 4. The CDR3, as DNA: TGTGCCAGCAGCTCGGGACAGGCCGCTGGAAACACCATATATTTT. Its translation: CASSSGQAAGNTIYF.

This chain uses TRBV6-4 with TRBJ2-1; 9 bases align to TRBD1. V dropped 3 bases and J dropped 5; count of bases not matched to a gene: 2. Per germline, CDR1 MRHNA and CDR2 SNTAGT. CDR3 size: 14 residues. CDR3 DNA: TGTGCCAGCAGTGAGGGACAGGGTCACAATGAGCAGTTCTTC. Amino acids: CASSEGQGHNEQFF.

The CDR3 is CASSPGLDLKLFF. DNA for the CDR3: TGTGCCAGCAGCCCAGGTTTAGACCTCAAGTTGTTTTTT. The chain carries TRBV5-8 and TRBJ1-4; D unresolved. The CDR3 has 13 amino acids. The V and J ends lost 4 bases and 15 bases respectively, with 19 bases between them. CDR1 is SGHTS, CDR2 YDEGEE, per germline.